What follows is one T cell receptor (beta chain) and its context. Its antigen remains unknown. Sample-barcoded 5' priming and a J-beta primer mix drove a second PCR of about 7 to 11 cycles. TCRdb ran MiXCR on the 5' RACE reads and lists one entry per CDR3 protein. Here the sample spans about 570,000 distinct CDR3 sequences, roughly 28% being singletons. The entry originates in a study of blood T cells in healthy people across ages. The study's findings and limits: Measured against age, TCR beta diversity per million T cells decreased in a roughly linear manner. With donor CMV status unknown, expanded clonotype changes were possibly confounded.

Trimming shortened V by 5 bases and J by 5 bases, and 7 bases separated the two germline ends. Germline lookup yields CDR1 WSHSY and CDR2 SAAADI. The CDR3 contains 12 residues. This clonotype was sampled from a woman between 65 and 79 years old in good health. Specimen: blood. The chain couples TRBV10-2 to TRBJ2-1; D might be TRBD1 (5 bases). CDR3 nucleotides: TGCGCCAGCAGTCCGACAGACAATGAGCAGTTCTTC. As protein: CASSPTDNEQFF.